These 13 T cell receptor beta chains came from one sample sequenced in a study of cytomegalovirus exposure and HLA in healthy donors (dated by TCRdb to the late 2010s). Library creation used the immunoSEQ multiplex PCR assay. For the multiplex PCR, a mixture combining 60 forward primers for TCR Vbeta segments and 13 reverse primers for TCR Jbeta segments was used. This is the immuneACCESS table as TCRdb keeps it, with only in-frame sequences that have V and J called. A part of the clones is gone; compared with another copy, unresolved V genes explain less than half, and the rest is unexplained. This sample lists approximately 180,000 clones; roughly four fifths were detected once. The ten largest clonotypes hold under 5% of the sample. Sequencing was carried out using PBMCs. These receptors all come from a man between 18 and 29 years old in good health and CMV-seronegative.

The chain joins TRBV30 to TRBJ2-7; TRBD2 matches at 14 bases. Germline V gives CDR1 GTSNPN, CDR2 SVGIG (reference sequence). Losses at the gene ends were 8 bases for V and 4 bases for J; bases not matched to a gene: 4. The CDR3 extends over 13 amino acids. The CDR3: CAVGLAGGYEQYF. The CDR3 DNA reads TGTGCCGTAGGACTAGCGGGAGGTTACGAGCAGTACTTC.

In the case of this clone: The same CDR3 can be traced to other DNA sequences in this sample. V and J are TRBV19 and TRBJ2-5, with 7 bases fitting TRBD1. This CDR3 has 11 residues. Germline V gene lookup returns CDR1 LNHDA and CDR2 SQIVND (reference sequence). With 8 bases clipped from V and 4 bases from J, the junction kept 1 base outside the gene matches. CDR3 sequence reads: CASSGGETQYF. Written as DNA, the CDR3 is TGTGCCAGTTCAGGGGGAGAGACCCAGTACTTC.

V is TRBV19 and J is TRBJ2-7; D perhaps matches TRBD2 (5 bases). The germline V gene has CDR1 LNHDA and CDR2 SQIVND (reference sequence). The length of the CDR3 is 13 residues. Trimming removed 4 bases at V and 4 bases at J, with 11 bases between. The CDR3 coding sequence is TGTGCCAGTAGTACCGGGATTGTGTACGAGCAGTACTTC. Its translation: CASSTGIVYEQYF.

CDR3 sequence: CASSLKGQGGYEQYF. DNA for the CDR3: TGTGCCAGCAGCTTGAAGGGACAGGGGGGGTACGAGCAGTACTTC. The gene calls are TRBV5-4 and TRBJ2-7; 11 nucleotides line up with TRBD1. The CDR3 spans 15 residues. Per germline, CDR1 SGHNT and CDR2 YYREEE (reference sequence). Trimming removed 1 base from V and 4 bases from J; junction bases left unmatched: 4.

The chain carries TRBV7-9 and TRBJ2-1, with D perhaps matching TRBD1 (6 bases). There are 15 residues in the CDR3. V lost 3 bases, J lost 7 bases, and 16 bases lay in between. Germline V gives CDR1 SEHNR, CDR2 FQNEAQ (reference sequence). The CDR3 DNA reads TGTGCCAGCAGCTTTATACAGGGTGGTGTTAATGAGCAGTTCTTC. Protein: CASSFIQGGVNEQFF.

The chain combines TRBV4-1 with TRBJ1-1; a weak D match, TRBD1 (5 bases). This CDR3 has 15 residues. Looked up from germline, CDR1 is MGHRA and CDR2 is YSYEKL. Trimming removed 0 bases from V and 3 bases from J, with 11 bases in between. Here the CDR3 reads CASSQEKAGDTEAFF. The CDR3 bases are TGCGCCAGCAGCCAAGAGAAAGCGGGGGACACTGAAGCTTTCTTT.

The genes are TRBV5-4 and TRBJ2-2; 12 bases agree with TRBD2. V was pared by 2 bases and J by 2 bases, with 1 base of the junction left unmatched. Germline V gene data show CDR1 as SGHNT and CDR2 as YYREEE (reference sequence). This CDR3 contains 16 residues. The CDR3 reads CASSLLAGGNTGELFF. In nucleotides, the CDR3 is TGTGCCAGCAGCTTACTAGCGGGGGGAAACACCGGGGAGCTGTTTTTT.

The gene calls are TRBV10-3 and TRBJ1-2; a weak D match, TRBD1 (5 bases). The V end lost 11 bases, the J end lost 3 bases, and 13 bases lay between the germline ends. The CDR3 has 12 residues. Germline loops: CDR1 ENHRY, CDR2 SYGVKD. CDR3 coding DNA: TGTGCCGGACGCGGGGGAGACTATGGCTACACCTTC. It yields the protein CAGRGGDYGYTF.

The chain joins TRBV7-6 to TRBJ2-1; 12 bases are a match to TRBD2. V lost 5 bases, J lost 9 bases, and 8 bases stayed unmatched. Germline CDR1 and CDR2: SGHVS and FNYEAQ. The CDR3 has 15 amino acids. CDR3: CASSVAASGGGEQFF. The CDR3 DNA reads TGTGCCAGCAGCGTGGCGGCTAGCGGGGGGGGTGAGCAGTTCTTC. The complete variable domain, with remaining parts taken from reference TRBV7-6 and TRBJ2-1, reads GAGVSQSPRYKVTKRGQDVALRCDPISGHVSLYWYRQALGQGPEFLTYFNYEAQQDKSGLPNDRFSAERPEGSISTLTIQRTEQRDSAMYRCASSVAASGGGEQFFGPGTRLTVL.

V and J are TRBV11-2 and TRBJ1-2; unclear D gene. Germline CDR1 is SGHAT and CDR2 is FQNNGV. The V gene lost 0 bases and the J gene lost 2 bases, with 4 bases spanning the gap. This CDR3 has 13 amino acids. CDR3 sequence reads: CASSLDRNYGYTF. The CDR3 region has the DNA TGTGCCAGCAGCTTAGACAGGAACTATGGCTACACCTTC.

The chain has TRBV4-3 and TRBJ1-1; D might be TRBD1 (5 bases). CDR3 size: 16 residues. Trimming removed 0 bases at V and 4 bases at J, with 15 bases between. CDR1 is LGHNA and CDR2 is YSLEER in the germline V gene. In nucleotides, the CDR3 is TGCGCCAGCAGCCAAGATTTGGAGGGGTTAGGCACTGAAGCTTTCTTT. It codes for CASSQDLEGLGTEAFF.

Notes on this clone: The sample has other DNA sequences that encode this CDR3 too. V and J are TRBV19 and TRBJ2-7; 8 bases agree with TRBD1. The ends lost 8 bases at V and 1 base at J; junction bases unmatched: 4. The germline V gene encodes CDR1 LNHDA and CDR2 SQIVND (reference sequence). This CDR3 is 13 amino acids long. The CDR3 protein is CASGWTGSYEQYF. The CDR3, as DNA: TGTGCCAGTGGATGGACAGGGTCCTACGAGCAGTACTTC.

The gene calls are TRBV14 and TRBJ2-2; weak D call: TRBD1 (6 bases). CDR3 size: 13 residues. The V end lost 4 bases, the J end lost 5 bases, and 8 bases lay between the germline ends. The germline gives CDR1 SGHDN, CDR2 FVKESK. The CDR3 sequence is CASSLTGTGELFF. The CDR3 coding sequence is TGTGCCAGCAGCCTTACAGGGACCGGGGAGCTGTTTTTT.